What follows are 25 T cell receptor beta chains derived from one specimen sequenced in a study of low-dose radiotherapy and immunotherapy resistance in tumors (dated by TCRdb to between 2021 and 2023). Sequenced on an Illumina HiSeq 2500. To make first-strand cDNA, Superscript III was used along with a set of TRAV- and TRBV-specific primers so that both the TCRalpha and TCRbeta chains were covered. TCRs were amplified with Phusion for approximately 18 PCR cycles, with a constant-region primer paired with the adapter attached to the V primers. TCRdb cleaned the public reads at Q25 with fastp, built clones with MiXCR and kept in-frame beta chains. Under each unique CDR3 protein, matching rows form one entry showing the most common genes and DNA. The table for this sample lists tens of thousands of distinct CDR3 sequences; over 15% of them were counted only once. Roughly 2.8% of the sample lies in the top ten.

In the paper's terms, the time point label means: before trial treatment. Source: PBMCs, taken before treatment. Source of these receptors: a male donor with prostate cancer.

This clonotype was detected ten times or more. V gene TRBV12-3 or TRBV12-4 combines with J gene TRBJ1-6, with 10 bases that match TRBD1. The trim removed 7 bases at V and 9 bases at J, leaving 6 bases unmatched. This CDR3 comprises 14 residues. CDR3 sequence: CASTSGTGVSPLHF. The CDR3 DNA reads TGTGCCAGCACCTCTGGGACAGGGGTTTCACCCCTCCACTTT.

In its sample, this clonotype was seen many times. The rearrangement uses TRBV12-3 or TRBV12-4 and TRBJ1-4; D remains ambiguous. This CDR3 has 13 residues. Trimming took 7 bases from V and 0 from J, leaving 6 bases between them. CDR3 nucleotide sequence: TGTGCCAGCACGATTGCAACTAATGAAAAACTGTTTTTT. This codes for CASTIATNEKLFF.

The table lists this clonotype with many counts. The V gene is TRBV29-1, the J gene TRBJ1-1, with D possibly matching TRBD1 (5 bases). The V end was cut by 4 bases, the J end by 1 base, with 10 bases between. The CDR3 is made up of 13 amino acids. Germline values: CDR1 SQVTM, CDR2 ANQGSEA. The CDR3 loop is CSVAPTANTEAFF. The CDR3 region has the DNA TGCAGCGTTGCGCCGACAGCGAACACTGAAGCTTTCTTT. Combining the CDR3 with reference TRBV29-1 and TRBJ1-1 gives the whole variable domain SAVISQKPSRDICQRGTSLTIQCQVDSQVTMMFWYRQQPGQSLTLIATANQGSEATYESGFVIDKFPISRPNLTFSTLTVSNMSPEDSSIYLCSVAPTANTEAFFGQGTRLTVV.

The CDR3 DNA reads as TGTGCCAGCAGACTAGCGGTCACAGATACGCAGTATTTT. Protein sequence: CASRLAVTDTQYF. The rearrangement uses TRBV12-3 or TRBV12-4 and TRBJ2-3; 8 positions match TRBD2. The CDR3 is made up of 13 amino acids. Unmatched junction bases numbered 1, after V lost 6 bases and J lost 2 bases.

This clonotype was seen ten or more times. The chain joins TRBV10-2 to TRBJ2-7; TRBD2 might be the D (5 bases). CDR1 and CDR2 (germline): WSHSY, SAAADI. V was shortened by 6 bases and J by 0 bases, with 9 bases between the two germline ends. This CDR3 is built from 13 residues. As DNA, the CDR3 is TGCGCCAGCAGGGAGGAAAACTCCTACGAGCAGTACTTC. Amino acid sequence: CASREENSYEQYF.

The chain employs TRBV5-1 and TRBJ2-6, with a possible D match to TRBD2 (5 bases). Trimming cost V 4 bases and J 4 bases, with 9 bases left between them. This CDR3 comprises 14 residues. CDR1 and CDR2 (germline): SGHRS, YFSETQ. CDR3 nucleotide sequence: TGCGCCAGCAGCCCTAGCCTCGGGGCCAACGTCCTGACTTTC. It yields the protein CASSPSLGANVLTF.

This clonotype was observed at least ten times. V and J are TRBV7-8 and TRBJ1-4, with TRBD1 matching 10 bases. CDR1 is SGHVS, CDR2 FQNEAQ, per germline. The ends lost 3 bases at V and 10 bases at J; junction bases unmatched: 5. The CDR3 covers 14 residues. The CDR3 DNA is TGTGCCAGCAGCTTTGGACAGGGGGAGGGAAAACTGTTTTTT. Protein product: CASSFGQGEGKLFF.

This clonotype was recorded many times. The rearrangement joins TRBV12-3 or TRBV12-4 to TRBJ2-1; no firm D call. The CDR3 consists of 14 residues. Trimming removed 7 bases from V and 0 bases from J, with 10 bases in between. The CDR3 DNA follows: TGTGCCAGCACCCCATCAAGCTCCTACAATGAGCAGTTCTTC. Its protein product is CASTPSSSYNEQFF.

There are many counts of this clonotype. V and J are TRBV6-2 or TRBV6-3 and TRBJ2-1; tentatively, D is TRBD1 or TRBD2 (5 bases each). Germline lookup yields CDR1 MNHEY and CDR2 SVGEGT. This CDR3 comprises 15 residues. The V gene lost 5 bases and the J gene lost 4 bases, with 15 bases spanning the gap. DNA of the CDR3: TGTGCCAGCAGTCCCGGCTGGGGGATATACAATGAGCAGTTCTTC. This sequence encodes CASSPGWGIYNEQFF.

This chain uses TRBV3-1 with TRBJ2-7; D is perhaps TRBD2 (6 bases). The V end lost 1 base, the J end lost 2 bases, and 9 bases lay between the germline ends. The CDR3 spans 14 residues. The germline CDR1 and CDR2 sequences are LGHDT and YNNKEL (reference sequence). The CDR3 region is CASSQGLGAYEQYF. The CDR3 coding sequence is TGTGCCAGCAGCCAAGGACTAGGGGCCTACGAGCAGTACTTC.

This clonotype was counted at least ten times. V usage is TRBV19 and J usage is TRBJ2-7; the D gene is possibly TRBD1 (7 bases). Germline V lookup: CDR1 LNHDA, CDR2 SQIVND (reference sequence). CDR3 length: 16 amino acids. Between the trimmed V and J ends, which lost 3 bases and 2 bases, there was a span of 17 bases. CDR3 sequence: CASSIRTGAGTYEQYF. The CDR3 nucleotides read TGTGCCAGTAGTATTCGTACAGGGGCGGGAACCTACGAGCAGTACTTC.

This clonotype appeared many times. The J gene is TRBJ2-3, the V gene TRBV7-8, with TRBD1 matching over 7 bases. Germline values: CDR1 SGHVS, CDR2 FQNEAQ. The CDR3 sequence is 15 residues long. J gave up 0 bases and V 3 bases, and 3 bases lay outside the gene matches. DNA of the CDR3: TGTGCCAGCAGCTTGGGGACAGTTAGCACAGATACGCAGTATTTT. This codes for CASSLGTVSTDTQYF.

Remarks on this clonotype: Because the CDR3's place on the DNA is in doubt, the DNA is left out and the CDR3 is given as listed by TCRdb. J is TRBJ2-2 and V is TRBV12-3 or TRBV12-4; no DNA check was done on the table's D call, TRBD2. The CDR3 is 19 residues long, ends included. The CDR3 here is CASSSLTGTCRGGPGSCFF.

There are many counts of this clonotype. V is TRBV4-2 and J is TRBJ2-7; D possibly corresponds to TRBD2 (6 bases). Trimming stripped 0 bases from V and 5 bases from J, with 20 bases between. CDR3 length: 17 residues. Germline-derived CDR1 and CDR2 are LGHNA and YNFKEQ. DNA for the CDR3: TGTGCCAGCAGCCAAGAAGGCAGGAGGGGCCCTGTCAACGAGCAGTACTTC. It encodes CASSQEGRRGPVNEQYF.

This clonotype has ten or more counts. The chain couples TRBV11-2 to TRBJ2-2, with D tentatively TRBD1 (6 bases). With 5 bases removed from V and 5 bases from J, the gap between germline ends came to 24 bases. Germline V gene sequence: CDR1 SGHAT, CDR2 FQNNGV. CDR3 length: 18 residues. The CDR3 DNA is TGTGCCAGCAGCCCTGGGGAGTGGGGGCGCAGGAGGACCGGGGAGCTGTTTTTT. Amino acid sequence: CASSPGEWGRRRTGELFF. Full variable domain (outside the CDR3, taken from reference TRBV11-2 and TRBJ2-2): EAGVAQSPRYKIIEKRQSVAFWCNPISGHATLYWYQQILGQGPKLLIQFQNNGVVDDSQLPKDRFSAERLKGVDSTLKIQPAKLEDSAVYLCASSPGEWGRRRTGELFFGEGSRLTVL.

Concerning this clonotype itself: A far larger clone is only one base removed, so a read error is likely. The CDR3 nucleotides read TGCGCCAGCAGCTTTTCGACTAGCGGGGGACTCAATGAGCAGTACTTC. Residues: CASSFSTSGGLNEQYF. The chain recombines TRBV5-1 with TRBJ2-5, with 12 positions matching TRBD2. CDR1 is SGHRS, CDR2 YFSETQ, per germline. The CDR3 contains 16 residues. Losses at the gene ends were 2 bases for V and 11 bases for J; bases not matched to a gene: 13.

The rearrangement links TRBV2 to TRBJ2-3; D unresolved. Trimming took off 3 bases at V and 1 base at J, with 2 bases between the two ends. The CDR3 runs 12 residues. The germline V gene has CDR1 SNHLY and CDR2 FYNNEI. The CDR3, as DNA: TGTGCCAGCAGTGACGGCACAGATACGCAGTATTTT. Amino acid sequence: CASSDGTDTQYF.

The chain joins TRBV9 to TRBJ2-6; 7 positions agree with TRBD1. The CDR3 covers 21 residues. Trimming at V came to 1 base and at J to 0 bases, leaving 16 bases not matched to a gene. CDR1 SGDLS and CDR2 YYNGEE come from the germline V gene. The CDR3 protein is CASSVSTPGRTGYSGANVLTF. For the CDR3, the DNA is TGTGCCAGCAGCGTAAGCACCCCCGGCCGGACAGGTTACTCTGGGGCCAACGTCCTGACTTTC. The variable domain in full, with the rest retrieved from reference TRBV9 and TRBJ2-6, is DSGVTQTPKHLITATGQRVTLRCSPRSGDLSVYWYQQSLDQGLQFLIQYYNGEERAKGNILERFSAQQFPDLHSELNLSSLELGDSALYFCASSVSTPGRTGYSGANVLTFGAGSRLTVL.

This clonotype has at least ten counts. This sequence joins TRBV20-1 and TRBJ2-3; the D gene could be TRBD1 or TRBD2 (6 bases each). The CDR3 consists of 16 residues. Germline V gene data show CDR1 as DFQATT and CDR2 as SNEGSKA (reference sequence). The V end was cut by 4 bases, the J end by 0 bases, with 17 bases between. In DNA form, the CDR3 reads TGCAGTGCTATTGACGCCGGGGGCCGCAGCACAGATACGCAGTATTTT. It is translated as CSAIDAGGRSTDTQYF.

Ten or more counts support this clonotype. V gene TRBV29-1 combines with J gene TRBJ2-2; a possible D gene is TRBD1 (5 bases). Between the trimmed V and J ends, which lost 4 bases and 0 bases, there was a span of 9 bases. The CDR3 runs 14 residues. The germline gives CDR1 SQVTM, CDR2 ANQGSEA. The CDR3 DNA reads TGCAGCGTTGGTAGCAGGGCGAACACCGGGGAGCTGTTTTTT. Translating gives CSVGSRANTGELFF.

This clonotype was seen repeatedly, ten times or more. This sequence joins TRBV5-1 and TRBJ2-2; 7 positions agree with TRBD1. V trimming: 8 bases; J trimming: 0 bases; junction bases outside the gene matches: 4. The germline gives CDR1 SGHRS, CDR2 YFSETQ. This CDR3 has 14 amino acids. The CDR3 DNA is TGCGCCAGACCCGGGACAGCGAACACCGGGGAGCTGTTTTTT. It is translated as CARPGTANTGELFF. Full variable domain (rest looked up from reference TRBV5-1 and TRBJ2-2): KAGVTQTPRYLIKTRGQQVTLSCSPISGHRSVSWYQQTPGQGLQFLFEYFSETQRNKGNFPGRFSGRQFSNSRSEMNVSTLELGDSALYLCARPGTANTGELFFGEGSRLTVL.

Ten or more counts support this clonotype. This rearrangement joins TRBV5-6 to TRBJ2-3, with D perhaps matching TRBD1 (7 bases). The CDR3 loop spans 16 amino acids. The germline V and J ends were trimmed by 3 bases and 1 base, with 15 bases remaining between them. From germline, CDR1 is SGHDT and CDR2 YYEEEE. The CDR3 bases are TGTGCCAGCAGCTCTCCCAGGGGGGCTGGCACAGATACGCAGTATTTT. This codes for CASSSPRGAGTDTQYF. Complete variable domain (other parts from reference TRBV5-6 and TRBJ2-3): DAGVTQSPTHLIKTRGQQVTLRCSPKSGHDTVSWYQQALGQGPQFIFQYYEEEERQRGNFPDRFSGHQFPNYSSELNVNALLLGDSALYLCASSSPRGAGTDTQYFGPGTRLTVL.

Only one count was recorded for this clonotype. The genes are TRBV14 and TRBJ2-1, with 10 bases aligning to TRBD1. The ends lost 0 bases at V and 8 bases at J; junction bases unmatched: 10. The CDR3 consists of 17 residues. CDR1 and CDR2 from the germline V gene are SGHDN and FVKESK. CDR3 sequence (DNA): TGTGCCAGCAGCCAAGACAGGACAGGGGGGGCCCCCCATGAGCAGTTCTTC. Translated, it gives CASSQDRTGGAPHEQFF.

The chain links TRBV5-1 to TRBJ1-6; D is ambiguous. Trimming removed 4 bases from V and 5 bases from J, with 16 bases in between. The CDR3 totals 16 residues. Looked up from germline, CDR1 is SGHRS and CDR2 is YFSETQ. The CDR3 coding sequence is TGCGCCAGCAGCCCCTCGGGCACAGTGAATAATTCACCCCTCCACTTT. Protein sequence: CASSPSGTVNNSPLHF.

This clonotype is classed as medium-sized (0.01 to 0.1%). CDR3 in DNA: TGTGCCAGCAGAGCAAGAGTATTAAGGACCATGGTTTATAGCAATCAGCCCCAGCATTTT. Translated, it gives CASRARVLRTMVYSNQPQHF. The V and J genes are TRBV6-2 or TRBV6-3 and TRBJ1-5; D unresolved. The germline gives CDR1 MNHEY, CDR2 SVGEGT. This CDR3 spans 20 amino acids. V was trimmed by 6 bases and J by 0 bases, leaving 27 bases between them.